The 30 T cell receptor beta chains reported below all come from one sample, sequenced in a study of blood T cell repertoires in COVID-19. Data came from immunoSEQ multiplex PCR; TCRdb stores just in-frame clones and leaves some out. Of about 89,000 clones in the sample, around three quarters were seen once. Specimen: peripheral blood. The receptor source for this set is a human donor in a cohort sampled during active COVID-19.

This sequence joins TRBV3-1 (or the pseudogene TRBV3-2) and TRBJ2-2; a weak D match, TRBD1 (5 bases). V gave up 4 bases and J gave up 6 bases, with 12 bases separating them. CDR1 and CDR2 from the germline V gene are LGHDT and YNNKEL (reference sequence). CDR3 length equals 14 residues. For the CDR3, the DNA is TGTGCCAGCAGCCCGCAGGGCACCTCCGGGGAGCTGTTTTTT. Translated, it gives CASSPQGTSGELFF.

The chain employs TRBV5-1 and TRBJ2-3; possibly TRBD1 for D (6 bases). Trimming pared 6 bases from V and 2 bases from J, leaving 7 bases between. CDR1 SGHRS and CDR2 YFSETQ come from the germline V gene. The CDR3 contains 12 residues. The CDR3, as DNA: TGCGCCAGCAAGGGGGTCACAGATACGCAGTATTTT. Its protein is CASKGVTDTQYF.

This clone was observed a handful of times. V gene TRBV5-5 combines with J gene TRBJ2-1; D is perhaps TRBD2 (5 bases). This CDR3 has 14 amino acids. V lost 2 bases, J lost 6 bases, and 12 bases lay in between. Germline assignment: CDR1 SGHKS and CDR2 YYEKEE (reference sequence). This CDR3 reads CASSFVATSNEQFF. CDR3 nucleotide sequence: TGTGCCAGCAGCTTTGTAGCGACCTCCAATGAGCAGTTCTTC.

This chain uses TRBV10-1 with TRBJ2-7; TRBD2 agrees at 7 bases. This CDR3 comprises 14 residues. The V and J ends lost 6 bases and 3 bases, in that order; junction bases with no gene match: 8. Germline CDR1 reads WNHNN; CDR2 reads SYGVQD (reference sequence). The CDR3 here is CASRGRDYHYEQYF. CDR3 in DNA: TGCGCCAGCAGGGGCCGGGACTATCACTACGAGCAGTACTTC.

This chain links TRBV5-1 with TRBJ2-1; 11 nucleotides match TRBD2. The CDR3 contains 16 residues. V lost 4 bases and J lost 5; bases outside the gene matches: 8. Germline V gene lookup returns CDR1 SGHRS and CDR2 YFSETQ. The CDR3 coding sequence is TGCGCCAGCAGCGCGGGACTAGCGGCTGATGACAATGAGCAGTTCTTC. Translation: CASSAGLAADDNEQFF.

This clone was detected a few times. This chain links TRBV29-1 with TRBJ2-5; no reliable D call. The V end lost 8 bases, the J end lost 5 bases, and 6 bases lay between the germline ends. Germline CDR1 reads SQVTM; CDR2 reads ANQGSEA. This CDR3 is 9 amino acids long. In DNA form, the CDR3 reads TGCAGCCCTCCCGAGACCCAGTACTTC. Its protein is CSPPETQYF.

The chain uses TRBV7-2 and TRBJ1-5; D possibly corresponds to TRBD1 (6 bases). CDR1 SGHTA and CDR2 FQGNSA come from the germline V gene. V gave up 1 base and J gave up 3 bases, with 7 bases separating them. The CDR3 has 14 residues. The CDR3 loop is CASSLGDNNQPQHF. As DNA, the CDR3 is TGTGCCAGCAGCTTAGGGGACAACAATCAGCCCCAGCATTTT.

The V gene is TRBV30, the J gene TRBJ2-1; D is perhaps TRBD2 (6 bases). Germline assignment: CDR1 GTSNPN and CDR2 SVGIG (reference sequence). The CDR3 spans 15 residues. V was shortened by 0 bases and J by 9 bases, with 18 bases between the two germline ends. The CDR3, as DNA: TGTGCCTGGAGTGTACCAGGGAGGATACAAGGTGAGCAGTTCTTC. Amino acid sequence: CAWSVPGRIQGEQFF.

The rearrangement uses TRBV5-1 and TRBJ2-1; 10 bases match TRBD2. V gave up 4 bases and J gave up 5 bases; unmatched junction bases: 3. Per the germline V gene, CDR1 is SGHRS and CDR2 is YFSETQ. The CDR3 totals 14 residues. The CDR3 here is CASSVTSGNNEQFF. DNA for the CDR3: TGCGCCAGCAGCGTTACTAGCGGGAACAATGAGCAGTTCTTC.

The V and J genes are TRBV7-2 and TRBJ2-3, with 7 bases that match TRBD1. V trimming: 5 bases; J trimming: 5 bases; junction bases outside the gene matches: 10. The CDR3 is 15 residues long. Germline CDR1 reads SGHTA; CDR2 reads FQGNSA. CDR3 region: CASSTPTGLGDTQYF. The CDR3 bases are TGTGCCAGCAGCACGCCGACAGGGCTGGGAGATACGCAGTATTTT.

This clone was picked up a small number of times. The V call is TRBV19, the J call TRBJ1-2, with D unresolved. Germline V gene data show CDR1 as LNHDA and CDR2 as SQIVND (reference sequence). The CDR3 runs 11 residues. V was clipped by 5 bases and J by 8 bases, with 9 bases between them. The CDR3 region has the DNA TGTGCCAGTAGTTCCGGGAACGGCTACACCTTC. It is translated as CASSSGNGYTF.

The J gene is TRBJ2-3, the V gene TRBV4-3; 7 nucleotides match TRBD2. The V gene's germline CDR1 is LGHNA and CDR2 YSLEER. The V segment lost 0 bases and the J segment 7 bases; nucleotides outside the gene matches: 10. There are 16 residues in the CDR3. CDR3 DNA sequence: TGCGCCAGCAGCCAAGATGGAAGGGACTATTCTAATACGCAGTATTTT. It encodes CASSQDGRDYSNTQYF.

The V and J genes are TRBV28 and TRBJ2-1; TRBD2 aligns across 16 bases. V shed 7 bases and J 8 bases; nucleotides not matched to a gene: 5. The germline CDR1 and CDR2 sequences are MDHEN and SYDVKM. The CDR3 totals 15 residues. The CDR3 DNA reads TGTGCCAGCACCCGGGGACTAGCGGGAGGGGATGAGCAGTTCTTC. The encoded protein is CASTRGLAGGDEQFF.

This chain uses TRBV4-3 with TRBJ2-5, with 13 bases lining up with TRBD2. The V gene end was trimmed by 6 bases and the J gene end by 7 bases; junction bases not matched to a gene: 14. CDR1 is LGHNA, CDR2 YSLEER, per germline. The CDR3 length is 17 residues. The CDR3 loop is CASSQTAGTSGAMTQYF. In nucleotides, the CDR3 is TGCGCCAGCAGTCAGACCGCCGGGACTAGCGGGGCCATGACCCAGTACTTC.

V and J are TRBV5-8 and TRBJ1-6; D not resolved. Deletions cut 2 bases from V and 10 bases from J, with 4 bases between. Germline V gene sequence: CDR1 SGHTS, CDR2 YDEGEE. CDR3 size: 11 residues. The CDR3 region has the DNA TGTGCCAGCAGCTTTAAATCACCCCTCCACTTT. Translated, it gives CASSFKSPLHF.

The rearrangement links TRBV7-9 to TRBJ2-5, with a possible D match to TRBD2 (5 bases). Germline CDR1 SEHNR, CDR2 FQNEAQ (reference sequence). The CDR3 consists of 17 residues. Trimming stripped 5 bases from V and 0 bases from J, with 19 bases between. The CDR3 DNA follows: TGTGCCAGCAGCCTCAGAGGGAGCGGAACGAACCAAGAGACCCAGTACTTC. Residues: CASSLRGSGTNQETQYF.

V is TRBV5-5 and J is TRBJ2-7, with 8 bases fitting TRBD2. Germline loops: CDR1 SGHKS, CDR2 YYEKEE (reference sequence). The CDR3 contains 14 residues. After removal of 1 base from V and 0 bases from J, the junction contained 0 bases not matched to a gene. The CDR3, as DNA: TGTGCCAGCAGCTTGAGCGGGAGCTCCTACGAGCAGTACTTC. The encoded protein is CASSLSGSSYEQYF.

The genes are TRBV10-2 and TRBJ2-1; 8 bases fit TRBD2. The CDR3 extends over 16 amino acids. Germline values: CDR1 WSHSY, CDR2 SAAADI. J was trimmed by 6 bases and V by 6 bases; bases with no gene match: 13. CDR3 sequence: CASSPAGRGVSNEQFF. The CDR3 DNA follows: TGCGCCAGCAGCCCCGCCGGGAGGGGGGTTTCCAATGAGCAGTTCTTC.

The rearrangement uses TRBV19 and TRBJ1-2, with D perhaps matching TRBD1 (5 bases). This CDR3 contains 16 residues. Germline V lookup: CDR1 LNHDA, CDR2 SQIVND (reference sequence). The ends were cut back, 3 bases at V and 0 bases at J, with 14 bases in the middle. The CDR3: CASSISRAIPNYGYTF. CDR3 in DNA: TGTGCCAGTAGTATCAGCAGGGCCATTCCTAACTATGGCTACACCTTC.

CDR3 DNA: TGCGCCAGCAGCTTGGCCTGGAGGACAGATACGCAGTATTTT. Translating it yields CASSLAWRTDTQYF. This chain links TRBV5-1 with TRBJ2-3, with D possibly being TRBD2 (5 bases). Per germline, CDR1 SGHRS and CDR2 YFSETQ. V dropped 0 bases and J dropped 3 bases, with 8 bases sitting between them. This CDR3 contains 14 residues.

The chain has TRBV11-2 and TRBJ2-2; 7 bases align to TRBD2. This CDR3 region has 17 residues. Germline CDR1 is SGHAT and CDR2 is FQNNGV. Trimming at V came to 3 bases and at J to 5 bases, leaving 12 bases not matched to a gene. In nucleotides, the CDR3 is TGTGCCAGCAGCTTTACGGGAGGCTCCTTGAGGACCGGGGAGCTGTTTTTT. Translated, it gives CASSFTGGSLRTGELFF.

This clone was seen repeatedly, ten times or more. This chain uses TRBV29-1 with TRBJ2-1; a possible D gene is TRBD2 (7 bases). Germline V gene sequence: CDR1 SQVTM, CDR2 ANQGSEA. CDR3 length: 14 residues. The V end was cut by 4 bases, the J end by 10 bases, with 20 bases between. The CDR3 sequence: CSVVIQPTGGEQFF. DNA for the CDR3: TGCAGCGTTGTTATTCAACCCACGGGGGGCGAGCAGTTCTTC.

The rearrangement links TRBV2 to TRBJ1-1; D is possibly TRBD1 (6 bases). CDR3 length equals 13 residues. CDR1 is SNHLY, CDR2 FYNNEI, per germline. V lost 3 bases, J lost 2 bases, and 7 bases lay in between. CDR3 DNA sequence: TGTGCCAGCAGTGAGGACAGCAACACTGAAGCTTTCTTT. Its protein is CASSEDSNTEAFF.

This clone has a single count. This chain connects TRBV30 to TRBJ1-2; 7 nucleotides line up with TRBD1. This CDR3 has 14 residues. Per the germline V gene, CDR1 is GTSNPN and CDR2 is SVGIG (reference sequence). V lost 2 bases and J lost 7; bases outside the gene matches: 10. The CDR3 loop is CAWSTWGRGFGYTF. CDR3 DNA: TGTGCCTGGAGTACATGGGGCAGGGGGTTTGGCTACACCTTC.

The chain carries TRBV28 and TRBJ1-5, with TRBD1 matching 9 bases. The CDR3 is 15 amino acids. Germline lookup yields CDR1 MDHEN and CDR2 SYDVKM. V dropped 5 bases and J dropped 7; count of bases not matched to a gene: 9. The CDR3 here is CASSRKWTGDQPQHF. CDR3 nucleotide sequence: TGTGCCAGCAGTCGAAAATGGACAGGGGACCAGCCCCAGCATTTT. The full variable domain, its missing parts supplied by reference TRBV28 and TRBJ1-5, is DVKVTQSSRYLVKRTGEKVFLECVQDMDHENMFWYRQDPGLGLRLIYFSYDVKMKEKGDIPEGYSVSREKKERFSLILESASTNQTSMYLCASSRKWTGDQPQHFGDGTRLSIL.

The genes are TRBV9 and TRBJ2-4, with D perhaps matching TRBD1 (6 bases). The V end was cut by 3 bases, the J end by 6 bases, with 10 bases between. Germline V CDR1 and CDR2: SGDLS, YYNGEE. The CDR3 totals 13 residues. The CDR3 spells CASSGTDRNIQYF. The CDR3 DNA follows: TGTGCCAGCAGCGGGACGGACAGAAACATTCAGTACTTC.

This clone was seen a handful of times. The chain carries TRBV5-5 and TRBJ2-7; 9 nucleotides match TRBD1. CDR3 length: 18 residues. CDR1 is SGHKS and CDR2 is YYEKEE in the germline V gene (reference sequence). Germline trimming cut 6 bases from V and 5 bases from J; bases unmatched to any gene: 21. CDR3 bases: TGTGCCAGCAACCGGGACAGGGTACTTTTTATTGACACCCACGAGCAGTACTTC. Translated: CASNRDRVLFIDTHEQYF.

The chain recombines TRBV28 with TRBJ1-2; TRBD1 matches 7 bases. The V gene end was trimmed by 7 bases and the J gene end by 2 bases; junction bases not matched to a gene: 4. This CDR3 has 13 amino acids. The germline V gene has CDR1 MDHEN and CDR2 SYDVKM. The CDR3 reads CASTLGQNYGYTF. The CDR3 coding sequence is TGTGCCAGCACTCTGGGACAGAACTATGGCTACACCTTC.

The chain couples TRBV5-1 to TRBJ1-1; 10 positions agree with TRBD1. The CDR3 sequence is 15 residues long. CDR1 and CDR2 (germline): SGHRS, YFSETQ. V trimming: 1 base; J trimming: 3 bases; junction bases outside the gene matches: 3. CDR3 DNA sequence: TGCGCCAGCAGCTTGCCAGGACAGGGGGACACTGAAGCTTTCTTT. The encoded protein is CASSLPGQGDTEAFF.

The chain carries TRBV14 and TRBJ2-1; weak D call: TRBD2 (5 bases). The germline V and J ends were trimmed by 2 bases and 8 bases, with 37 bases remaining between them. The CDR3 covers 22 residues. Germline loops: CDR1 SGHDN, CDR2 FVKESK. CDR3 nucleotides: TGTGCCAGCAGCCAAAACCTTCTGGCGGGTAGTAACTTGGGTGTACCCTTCTATGAGCAGTTCTTC. Amino acid sequence: CASSQNLLAGSNLGVPFYEQFF.